A single sample is the source of the 30 T cell receptor beta chains below, sequenced in a study of blood T cell repertoires in COVID-19. Measured with immunoSEQ multiplex PCR; TCRdb has only the in-frame clones, and not every one. The table lists fewer than 150,000 clones, roughly 87% of them singletons. Sequencing used peripheral blood. The receptor set was obtained from a human donor in a cohort sampled during active COVID-19.

This clone occurred once. The rearrangement joins TRBV6-5 to TRBJ1-2, with 7 bases matching TRBD1. The CDR3 loop spans 13 amino acids. The germline CDR1 and CDR2 sequences are MNHEY and SVGAGI. J gave up 4 bases and V 6 bases, and 5 bases lay outside the gene matches. The CDR3 nucleotides read TGTGCCAGCAGCCCGGGACAGTCCTATGGCTACACCTTC. It specifies CASSPGQSYGYTF.

The chain carries TRBV11-3 and TRBJ2-3; 8 nucleotides match TRBD2. Per the germline V gene, CDR1 is SGHNT and CDR2 is YENEEA. V lost 5 bases, J lost 0 bases, and 7 bases stayed unmatched. The CDR3 is 16 residues long. The CDR3 DNA reads TGTGCCAGCAGCCCCGGACTAGCCACTAGCACAGATACGCAGTATTTT. Its translation: CASSPGLATSTDTQYF.

This clone was counted once. The chain joins TRBV2 to TRBJ1-5; 8 bases map to TRBD1. The ends lost 6 bases at V and 6 bases at J; junction bases unmatched: 4. CDR1 is SNHLY and CDR2 is FYNNEI in the germline V gene. This CDR3 comprises 13 residues. The CDR3 region has the DNA TGTGCCAGCAGCAGGGGGCCTCTTCAGCCCCAGCATTTT. Translated, it gives CASSRGPLQPQHF.

The V and J genes are TRBV12-3 or TRBV12-4 and TRBJ2-3, with D possibly matching TRBD2 (5 bases). Trimming pared 8 bases from V and 1 base from J, leaving 10 bases between. The CDR3 is made up of 13 amino acids. The CDR3 loop is CASLGSGTDTQYF. The DNA of the CDR3 is TGTGCCAGCTTGGGGAGTGGCACAGATACGCAGTATTTT.

The CDR3 here is CASFGQANEKLFF. Written as DNA, the CDR3 is TGTGCCAGTTTCGGACAGGCTAATGAAAAACTGTTTTTT. This chain joins TRBV19 and TRBJ1-4; TRBD1 aligns across 7 bases. Trimming at V came to 8 bases and at J to 3 bases, leaving 3 bases not matched to a gene. The germline gives CDR1 LNHDA, CDR2 SQIVND (reference sequence). The CDR3 totals 13 residues.

The rearrangement joins TRBV12-3 or TRBV12-4 to TRBJ2-7; 9 bases are shared with TRBD1. V shed 3 bases and J 6 bases; nucleotides not matched to a gene: 3. The CDR3 is made up of 13 amino acids. The CDR3 loop reads CASSLGQGGEQYF. The CDR3 bases are TGTGCCAGCAGTTTGGGACAGGGAGGCGAGCAGTACTTC.

The CDR3 loop reads CASSQDLGGDSFYGYTF. In DNA form, the CDR3 reads TGTGCCAGCAGCCAAGATCTAGGAGGGGACTCCTTCTATGGCTACACCTTC. V is TRBV3-1 (or the pseudogene TRBV3-2) and J is TRBJ1-2; D perhaps matches TRBD1 (5 bases). Germline V lookup: CDR1 LGHDT, CDR2 YNNKEL (reference sequence). Trimming took off 0 bases at V and 4 bases at J, with 18 bases between the two ends. There are 17 residues in the CDR3.

This clone has just a few counts. This chain connects TRBV19 to TRBJ1-5; TRBD1 might be the D (6 bases). V was clipped by 6 bases and J by 9 bases, with 18 bases between them. CDR1 and CDR2 from the germline V gene are LNHDA and SQIVND (reference sequence). The length of the CDR3 is 14 residues. This chain's CDR3 is CASRRWGGAGPQHF. The CDR3 DNA reads as TGTGCCAGTAGAAGATGGGGGGGGGCAGGGCCCCAGCATTTT.

The J gene is TRBJ1-4, the V gene TRBV7-9; 8 bases align to TRBD1. Germline values: CDR1 SEHNR, CDR2 FQNEAQ (reference sequence). J was trimmed by 15 bases and V by 5 bases; bases with no gene match: 8. The CDR3 consists of 12 residues. CDR3: CASSPQDRVVFF. Written as DNA, the CDR3 is TGTGCCAGCAGCCCACAGGACAGGGTGGTGTTTTTT. The complete variable domain, with remaining parts taken from reference TRBV7-9 and TRBJ1-4, reads DTGVSQNPRHKITKRGQNVTFRCDPISEHNRLYWYRQTLGQGPEFLTYFQNEAQLEKSRLLSDRFSAERPKGSFSTLEIQRTEQGDSAMYLCASSPQDRVVFFGSGTQLSVL.

The chain employs TRBV4-1 and TRBJ2-4; 11 bases fit TRBD2. J lost 0 bases, V lost 6 bases, and 4 bases had no gene match. The CDR3 has 16 residues. The germline gives CDR1 MGHRA, CDR2 YSYEKL. CDR3 sequence reads: CASRDSGGAAKNIQYF. The CDR3 DNA is TGCGCCAGCAGGGATAGCGGGGGGGCAGCCAAAAACATTCAGTACTTC.

V and J are TRBV24-1 and TRBJ2-3; TRBD1 is a possible D gene (6 bases). The CDR3 loop spans 17 amino acids. The germline V gene encodes CDR1 KGHDR and CDR2 SFDVKD. V lost 0 bases, J lost 6 bases, and 18 bases lay in between. CDR3 sequence (DNA): TGTGCCACCAGTGATTTGCTGGGGGCCAACGGGTTGGATACGCAGTATTTT. Its translation is CATSDLLGANGLDTQYF.

The chain has TRBV18 and TRBJ1-6; tentative D call: TRBD1 (6 bases). Germline CDR1 KGHSH, CDR2 LQKENI. V lost 4 bases, J lost 8 bases, and 15 bases lay in between. This CDR3 has 15 amino acids. CDR3 nucleotide sequence: TGTGCCAGCTCACTTCGGACAGACCCGGATTCACCCCTCCACTTT. Its protein is CASSLRTDPDSPLHF. Variable domain in full (rest from reference TRBV18 and TRBJ1-6): NAGVMQNPRHLVRRRGQEARLRCSPMKGHSHVYWYRQLPEEGLKFMVYLQKENIIDESGMPKERFSAEFPKEGPSILRIQQVVRGDSAAYFCASSLRTDPDSPLHFGNGTRLTVT.

This chain connects TRBV10-1 to TRBJ2-1, with D tentatively TRBD2 (5 bases). Trimming stripped 0 bases from V and 3 bases from J, with 12 bases between. The length of the CDR3 is 16 residues. Germline V gives CDR1 WNHNN, CDR2 SYGVQD (reference sequence). DNA for the CDR3: TGCGCCAGCAGTGAGTCTTTCGGGGTTAACTACAATGAGCAGTTCTTC. Translating gives CASSESFGVNYNEQFF.

This chain links TRBV7-8 with TRBJ2-7, with TRBD2 matching over 12 bases. Germline trimming cut 5 bases from V and 5 bases from J; bases unmatched to any gene: 25. The V gene's germline CDR1 is SGHVS and CDR2 FQNEAQ. This CDR3 is 21 amino acids long. CDR3 protein: CASSVTGGPRLAGALWNEQYF. The CDR3 DNA reads as TGTGCCAGCAGCGTGACAGGGGGCCCACGACTAGCGGGGGCTTTATGGAACGAGCAGTACTTC.

This chain links TRBV27 with TRBJ1-1; D not resolved. Germline values: CDR1 MNHEY, CDR2 SMNVEV (reference sequence). This CDR3 comprises 14 residues. The ends were cut back, 7 bases at V and 2 bases at J, with 14 bases in the middle. The CDR3 coding sequence is TGTGCCAGCAAAAAACATGGGCCTAACACTGAAGCTTTCTTT. Translated: CASKKHGPNTEAFF.

The chain combines TRBV7-3 with TRBJ2-2; a possible D gene is TRBD1 (6 bases). There are 15 residues in the CDR3. CDR1 SGHTA and CDR2 FQGTGA come from the germline V gene. Trimming left V 5 bases short and J 9 bases short, with 19 bases between. The CDR3 nucleotides are TGTGCCAGCAGCCCTAATGGGACACCAGCCCGGGAGCTGTTTTTT. Translating it yields CASSPNGTPARELFF.

J is TRBJ1-1 and V is TRBV7-6; D unclear. The CDR3 sequence is 12 residues long. Per germline, CDR1 SGHVS and CDR2 FNYEAQ. V was cut by 0 bases and J by 5 bases, with 4 bases left in between. In nucleotides, the CDR3 is TGTGCCAGCAGCTTAGCCGGGACTGAAGCTTTCTTT. Protein sequence: CASSLAGTEAFF.

This sequence joins TRBV27 and TRBJ2-5; D is perhaps TRBD2 (6 bases). Trimming left V 2 bases short and J 5 bases short, with 12 bases between. The germline gives CDR1 MNHEY, CDR2 SMNVEV (reference sequence). The CDR3 consists of 14 residues. The CDR3 DNA sequence: TGTGCCAGCAGTTTAAAAGGGACTTCGGAGACCCAGTACTTC. Protein: CASSLKGTSETQYF.

CDR3: CSASFNGNTIYF. Here the CDR3 DNA reads TGCAGTGCTAGTTTTAATGGAAACACCATATATTTT. V and J are TRBV20-1 and TRBJ1-3; D call uncertain. Trimming took 3 bases from V and 3 from J, leaving 6 bases between them. This CDR3 is 12 amino acids long. The germline V gene encodes CDR1 DFQATT and CDR2 SNEGSKA (reference sequence).

J is TRBJ1-1 and V is TRBV30; TRBD1 agrees at 9 bases. Trimming cost V 6 bases and J 4 bases; bases outside gene matches: 6. Germline V CDR1 and CDR2: GTSNPN, SVGIG (reference sequence). CDR3 length: 13 amino acids. The CDR3 reads CACTGGYGTEAFF. CDR3 bases: TGTGCCTGCACAGGGGGCTACGGCACTGAAGCTTTCTTT.

J is TRBJ1-4 and V is TRBV5-4; no clear D. Between the trimmed V and J ends, which lost 2 bases and 6 bases, there was a span of 11 bases. Germline V CDR1 and CDR2: SGHNT, YYREEE (reference sequence). CDR3 length: 14 residues. CDR3 loop: CASSFDRRDEKLFF. Written as DNA, the CDR3 is TGTGCCAGCAGCTTTGATAGGAGAGATGAAAAACTGTTTTTT.

Comment on this clone: The CDR3 does not close with the conserved phenylalanine or tryptophan, likely indicating a read error. The limits of the CDR3 on the DNA are not certain, so only TCRdb's listed CDR3 is given. The J gene is TRBJ1-1, the V gene TRBV24-1; the table's TRBD1 call for D was not verified on the DNA. CDR1 is KGHDR, CDR2 SFDVKD, per germline. The CDR3 adds up to 12 amino acids, both ends counted. The CDR3 reads CATIGTVRSRRL.

This clone was recorded once. The genes are TRBV10-1 and TRBJ2-3, with 9 bases aligning to TRBD2. CDR3 length: 17 amino acids. Germline V lookup: CDR1 WNHNN, CDR2 SYGVQD (reference sequence). Germline trimming cut 0 bases from V and 4 bases from J; bases unmatched to any gene: 8. CDR3 in amino acids: CASSESRGSGGADTQYF. In DNA form, the CDR3 reads TGCGCCAGCAGTGAGTCGAGAGGTAGCGGGGGAGCAGATACGCAGTATTTT.

The chain links TRBV6-5 to TRBJ2-7; 9 nucleotides line up with TRBD1. The germline V gene encodes CDR1 MNHEY and CDR2 SVGAGI. This CDR3 has 14 amino acids. Losses at the gene ends were 7 bases for V and 4 bases for J; bases not matched to a gene: 8. The CDR3 is CASTRDRDLYEQYF. CDR3 in DNA: TGTGCCAGCACCCGGGACAGGGACCTATACGAGCAGTACTTC.

The rearrangement joins TRBV11-2 to TRBJ2-2, with 9 bases that match TRBD1. Germline trimming cut 5 bases from V and 6 bases from J; bases unmatched to any gene: 4. Germline V gene data show CDR1 as SGHAT and CDR2 as FQNNGV. This CDR3 region has 14 residues. CDR3 amino acids: CASSRDRVAGELFF. The CDR3 nucleotides are TGTGCCAGCAGCCGGGACAGGGTGGCCGGGGAGCTGTTTTTT. The whole variable domain, filled in from reference TRBV11-2 and TRBJ2-2, reads EAGVAQSPRYKIIEKRQSVAFWCNPISGHATLYWYQQILGQGPKLLIQFQNNGVVDDSQLPKDRFSAERLKGVDSTLKIQPAKLEDSAVYLCASSRDRVAGELFFGEGSRLTVL.

This chain joins TRBV6-5 and TRBJ1-2; D may be TRBD1 (6 bases). This CDR3 has 14 amino acids. Germline loops: CDR1 MNHEY, CDR2 SVGAGI. V lost 2 bases to trimming and J lost 1 base, with 8 bases between them. The CDR3 loop reads CASSYRDNNYGYTF. The CDR3 bases are TGTGCCAGCAGTTACAGGGACAATAACTATGGCTACACCTTC.

The chain couples TRBV5-1 to TRBJ2-3; 8 bases are a match to TRBD1. CDR3 length equals 17 residues. Per germline, CDR1 SGHRS and CDR2 YFSETQ. Unmatched junction bases numbered 10, after V lost 2 bases and J lost 2 bases. The CDR3 spells CASSFGQGSSFTDTQYF. The CDR3 nucleotides read TGCGCCAGCAGCTTCGGACAGGGATCGTCCTTCACAGATACGCAGTATTTT.

CDR3 amino acids: CASNTLTGNSPLHF. The DNA of the CDR3 is TGTGCCAGCAATACCCTGACAGGAAACTCACCCCTCCACTTT. The rearrangement joins TRBV2 to TRBJ1-6, with D possibly matching TRBD1 (6 bases). This CDR3 spans 14 amino acids. Deletions cut 7 bases from V and 10 bases from J, with 17 bases between. Germline CDR1 reads SNHLY; CDR2 reads FYNNEI.

The chain uses TRBV19 and TRBJ2-2, with D unresolved. V was cut by 2 bases and J by 2 bases, with 6 bases left in between. The CDR3 consists of 14 residues. Germline lookup yields CDR1 LNHDA and CDR2 SQIVND (reference sequence). CDR3 residues: CASSIPPNTGELFF. CDR3 sequence (DNA): TGTGCCAGTAGTATACCCCCTAACACCGGGGAGCTGTTTTTT. The full variable domain, in which reference TRBV19 and TRBJ2-2 provide the parts outside the CDR3, is DGGITQSPKYLFRKEGQNVTLSCEQNLNHDAMYWYRQDPGQGLRLIYYSQIVNDFQKGDIAEGYSVSREKKESFPLTVTSAQKNPTAFYLCASSIPPNTGELFFGEGSRLTVL.

CDR3 region: CASSELSGNTIYF. The CDR3 DNA reads TGTGCCAGCAGCGAGCTCTCTGGAAACACCATATATTTT. J is TRBJ1-3 and V is TRBV28; D uncertain. The CDR3 covers 13 residues. V was clipped by 6 bases and J by 0 bases, with 6 bases between them. CDR1 is MDHEN and CDR2 is SYDVKM in the germline V gene.